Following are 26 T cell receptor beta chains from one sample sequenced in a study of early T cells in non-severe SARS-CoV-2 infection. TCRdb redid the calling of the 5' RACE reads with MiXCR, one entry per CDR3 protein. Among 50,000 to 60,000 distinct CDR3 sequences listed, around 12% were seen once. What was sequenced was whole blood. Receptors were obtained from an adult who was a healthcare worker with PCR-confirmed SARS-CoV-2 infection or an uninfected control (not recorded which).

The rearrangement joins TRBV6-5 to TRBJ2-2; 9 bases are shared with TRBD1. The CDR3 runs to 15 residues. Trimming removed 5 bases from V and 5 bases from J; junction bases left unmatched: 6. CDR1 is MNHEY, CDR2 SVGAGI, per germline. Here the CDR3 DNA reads TGTGCCAGCAGTAGATCGGACAGGGGTACCGGGGAGCTGTTTTTT. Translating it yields CASSRSDRGTGELFF.

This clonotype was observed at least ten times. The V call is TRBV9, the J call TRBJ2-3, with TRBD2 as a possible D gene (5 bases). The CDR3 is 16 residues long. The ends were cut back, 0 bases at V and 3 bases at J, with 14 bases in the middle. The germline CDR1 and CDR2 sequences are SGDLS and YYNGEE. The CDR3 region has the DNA TGTGCCAGCAGCGTAGGAGGGCGGTCGGGGACAGATACGCAGTATTTT. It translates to CASSVGGRSGTDTQYF.

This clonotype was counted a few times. The DNA for the CDR3 is TGTGCCAGCAGGCCAAGCCCCACAGGGAACTATGGCTACACCTTC. Translating gives CASRPSPTGNYGYTF. This chain links TRBV6-5 with TRBJ1-2; D possibly corresponds to TRBD1 (6 bases). Germline V gene lookup returns CDR1 MNHEY and CDR2 SVGAGI. The CDR3 loop spans 15 amino acids. Trimming pared 6 bases from V and 2 bases from J, leaving 16 bases between.

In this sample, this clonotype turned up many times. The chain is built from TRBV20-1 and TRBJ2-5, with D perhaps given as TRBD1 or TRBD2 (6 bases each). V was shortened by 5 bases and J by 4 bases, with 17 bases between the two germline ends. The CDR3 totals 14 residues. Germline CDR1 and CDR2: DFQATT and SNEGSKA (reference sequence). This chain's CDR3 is CSARRGTLGETQYF. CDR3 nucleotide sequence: TGCAGTGCTCGGAGGGGGACCTTGGGAGAGACCCAGTACTTC.

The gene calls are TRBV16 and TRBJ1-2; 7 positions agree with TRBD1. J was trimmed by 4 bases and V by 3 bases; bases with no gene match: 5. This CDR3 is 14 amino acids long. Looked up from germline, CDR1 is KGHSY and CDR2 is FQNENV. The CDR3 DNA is TGTGCCAGCAGCCAGGACAGGACGTTCTATGGCTACACCTTC. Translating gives CASSQDRTFYGYTF.

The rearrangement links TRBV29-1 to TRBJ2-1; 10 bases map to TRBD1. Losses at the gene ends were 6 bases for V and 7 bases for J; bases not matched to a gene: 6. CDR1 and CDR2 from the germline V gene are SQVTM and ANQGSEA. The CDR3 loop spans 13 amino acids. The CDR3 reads CSVTDRGKNEQFF. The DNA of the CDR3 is TGCAGCGTAACGGACAGGGGGAAAAATGAGCAGTTCTTC.

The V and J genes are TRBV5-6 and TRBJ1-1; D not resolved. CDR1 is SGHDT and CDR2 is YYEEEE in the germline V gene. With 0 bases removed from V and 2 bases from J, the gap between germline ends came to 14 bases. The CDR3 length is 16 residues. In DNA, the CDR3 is TGTGCCAGCAGCTTGGAAATGAGGCCCTTTAACACTGAAGCTTTCTTT. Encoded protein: CASSLEMRPFNTEAFF.

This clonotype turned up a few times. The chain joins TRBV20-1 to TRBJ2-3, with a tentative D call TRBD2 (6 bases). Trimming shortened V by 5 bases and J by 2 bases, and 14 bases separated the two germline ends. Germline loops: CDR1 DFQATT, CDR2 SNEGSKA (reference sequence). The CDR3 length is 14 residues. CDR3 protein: CSAVSGTSTDTQYF. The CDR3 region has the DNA TGCAGTGCTGTTTCCGGGACTTCCACAGATACGCAGTATTTT.

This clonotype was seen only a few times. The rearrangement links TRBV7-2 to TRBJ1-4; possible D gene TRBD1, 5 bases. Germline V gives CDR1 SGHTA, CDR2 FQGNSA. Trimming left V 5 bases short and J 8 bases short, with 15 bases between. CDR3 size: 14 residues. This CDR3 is CASSPGSQGEKLFF. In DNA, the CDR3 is TGTGCCAGCAGCCCGGGGTCCCAGGGCGAAAAACTGTTTTTT.

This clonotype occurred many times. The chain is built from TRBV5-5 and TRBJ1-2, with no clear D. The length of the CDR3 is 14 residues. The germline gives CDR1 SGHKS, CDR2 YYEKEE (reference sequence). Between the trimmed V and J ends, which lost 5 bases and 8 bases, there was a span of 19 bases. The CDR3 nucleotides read TGTGCCAGCAGACTAGGGTCTGCTGCTCTCGGCTACACCTTC. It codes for CASRLGSAALGYTF.

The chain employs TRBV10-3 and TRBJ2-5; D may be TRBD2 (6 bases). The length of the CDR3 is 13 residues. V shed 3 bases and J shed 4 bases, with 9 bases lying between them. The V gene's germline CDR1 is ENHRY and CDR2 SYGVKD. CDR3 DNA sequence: TGTGCCATCAGTGACGGGGGTGCAGAGACCCAGTACTTC. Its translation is CAISDGGAETQYF.

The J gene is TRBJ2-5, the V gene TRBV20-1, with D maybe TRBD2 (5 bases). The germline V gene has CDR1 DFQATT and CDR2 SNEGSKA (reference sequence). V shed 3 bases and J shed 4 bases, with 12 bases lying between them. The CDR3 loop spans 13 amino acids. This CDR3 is CSASYERVETQYF. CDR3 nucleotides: TGCAGTGCTAGTTACGAGAGGGTAGAGACCCAGTACTTC.

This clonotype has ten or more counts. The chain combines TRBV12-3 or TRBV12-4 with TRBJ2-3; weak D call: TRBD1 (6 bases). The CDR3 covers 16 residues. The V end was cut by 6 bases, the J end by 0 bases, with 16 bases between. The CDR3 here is CASSGQWGLSTDTQYF. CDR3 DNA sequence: TGTGCCAGCAGCGGCCAGTGGGGGCTTAGCACAGATACGCAGTATTTT.

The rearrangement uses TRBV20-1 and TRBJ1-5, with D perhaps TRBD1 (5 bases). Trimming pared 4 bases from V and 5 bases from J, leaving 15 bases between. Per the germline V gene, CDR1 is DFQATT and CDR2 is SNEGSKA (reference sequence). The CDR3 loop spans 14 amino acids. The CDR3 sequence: CSATGRESDQPQHF. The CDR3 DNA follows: TGCAGTGCTACGGGCAGGGAATCGGATCAGCCCCAGCATTTT.

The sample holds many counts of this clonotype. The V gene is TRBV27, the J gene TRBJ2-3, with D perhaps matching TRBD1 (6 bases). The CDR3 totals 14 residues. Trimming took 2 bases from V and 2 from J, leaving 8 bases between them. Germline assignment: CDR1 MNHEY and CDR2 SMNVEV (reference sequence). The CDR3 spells CASSLNRATDTQYF. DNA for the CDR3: TGTGCCAGCAGTTTAAACAGGGCCACAGATACGCAGTATTTT.

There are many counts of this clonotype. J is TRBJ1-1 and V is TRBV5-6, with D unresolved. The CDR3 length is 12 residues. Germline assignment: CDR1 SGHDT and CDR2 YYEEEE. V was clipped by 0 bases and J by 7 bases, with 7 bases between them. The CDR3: CASSLVGGEAFF. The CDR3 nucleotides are TGTGCCAGCAGCTTGGTTGGTGGTGAAGCTTTCTTT.

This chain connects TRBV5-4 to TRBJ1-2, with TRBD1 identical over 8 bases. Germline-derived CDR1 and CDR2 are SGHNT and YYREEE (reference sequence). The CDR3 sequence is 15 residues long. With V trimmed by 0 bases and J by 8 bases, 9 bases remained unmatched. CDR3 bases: TGTGCCAGCAGCTTGGGACAGGGGACATCGCGCGGCTACACCTTC. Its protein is CASSLGQGTSRGYTF.

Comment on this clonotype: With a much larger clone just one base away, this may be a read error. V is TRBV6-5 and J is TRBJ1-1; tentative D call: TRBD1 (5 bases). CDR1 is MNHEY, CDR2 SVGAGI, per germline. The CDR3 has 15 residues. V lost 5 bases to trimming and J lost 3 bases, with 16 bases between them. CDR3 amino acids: CASSAAGRVDTEAFF. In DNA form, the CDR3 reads TGTGCCAGCAGTGCGGCGGGACGGGTGGACACTGAAGCTTTCTTT.

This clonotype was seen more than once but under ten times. The CDR3 reads CASSLDSTHYEQYF. Written as DNA, the CDR3 is TGCGCCAGCAGCTTGGACAGTACTCACTACGAGCAGTACTTC. The chain recombines TRBV5-1 with TRBJ2-7, with unresolved D. The germline V and J ends were trimmed by 0 bases and 3 bases, with 10 bases remaining between them. Germline CDR1 and CDR2: SGHRS and YFSETQ. This CDR3 is 14 amino acids long.

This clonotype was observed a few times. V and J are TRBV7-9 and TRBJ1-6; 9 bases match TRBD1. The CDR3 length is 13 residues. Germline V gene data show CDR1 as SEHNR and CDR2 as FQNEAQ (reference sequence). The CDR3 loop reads CGVSGTGYSPLHF. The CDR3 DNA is TGTGGGGTCTCCGGGACAGGGTATTCACCCCTCCACTTT. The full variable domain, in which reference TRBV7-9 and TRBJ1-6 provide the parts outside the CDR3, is DTGVSQNPRHKITKRGQNVTFRCDPISEHNRLYWYRQTLGQGPEFLTYFQNEAQLEKSRLLSDRFSAERPKGSFSTLEIQRTEQGDSAMYLCGVSGTGYSPLHFGNGTRLTVT.

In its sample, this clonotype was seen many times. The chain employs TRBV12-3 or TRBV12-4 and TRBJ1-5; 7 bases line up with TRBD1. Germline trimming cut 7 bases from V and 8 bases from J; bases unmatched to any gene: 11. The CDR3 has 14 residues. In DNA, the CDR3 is TGTGCCAGCATCCACCGGACAGGAAAGGAGCCCCAGCATTTT. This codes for CASIHRTGKEPQHF.

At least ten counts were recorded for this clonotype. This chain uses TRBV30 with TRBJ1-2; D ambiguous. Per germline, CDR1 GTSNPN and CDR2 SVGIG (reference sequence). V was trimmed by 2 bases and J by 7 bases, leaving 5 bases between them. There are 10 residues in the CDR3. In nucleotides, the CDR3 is TGTGCCTGGAGTAGGAGTGGCTACACCTTC. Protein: CAWSRSGYTF.

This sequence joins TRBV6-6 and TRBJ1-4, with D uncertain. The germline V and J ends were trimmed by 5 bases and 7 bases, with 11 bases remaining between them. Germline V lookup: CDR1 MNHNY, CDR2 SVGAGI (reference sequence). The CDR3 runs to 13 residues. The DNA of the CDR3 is TGTGCCAGCAGTCTACGTCGAGGTGAAAAACTGTTTTTT. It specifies CASSLRRGEKLFF.

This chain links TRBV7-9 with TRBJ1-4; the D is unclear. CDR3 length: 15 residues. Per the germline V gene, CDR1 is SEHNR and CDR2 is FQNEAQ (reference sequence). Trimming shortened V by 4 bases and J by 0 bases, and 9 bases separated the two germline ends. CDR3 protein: CASSSIDATNEKLFF. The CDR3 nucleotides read TGTGCCAGCAGCTCGATCGATGCAACTAATGAAAAACTGTTTTTT.

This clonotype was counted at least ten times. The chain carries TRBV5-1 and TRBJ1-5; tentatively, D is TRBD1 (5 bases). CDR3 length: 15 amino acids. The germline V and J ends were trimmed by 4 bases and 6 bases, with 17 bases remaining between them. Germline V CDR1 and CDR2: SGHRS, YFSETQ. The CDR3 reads CASSPVAGGGQPQHF. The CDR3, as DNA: TGCGCCAGCAGCCCCGTGGCCGGCGGGGGTCAGCCCCAGCATTTT.

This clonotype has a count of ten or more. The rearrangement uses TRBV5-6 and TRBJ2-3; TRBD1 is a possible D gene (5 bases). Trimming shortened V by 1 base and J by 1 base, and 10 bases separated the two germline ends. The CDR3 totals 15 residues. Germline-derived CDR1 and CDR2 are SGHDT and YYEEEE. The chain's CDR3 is CASSLPQGGTDTQYF. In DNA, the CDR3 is TGTGCCAGCAGCTTGCCCCAAGGGGGCACAGATACGCAGTATTTT.